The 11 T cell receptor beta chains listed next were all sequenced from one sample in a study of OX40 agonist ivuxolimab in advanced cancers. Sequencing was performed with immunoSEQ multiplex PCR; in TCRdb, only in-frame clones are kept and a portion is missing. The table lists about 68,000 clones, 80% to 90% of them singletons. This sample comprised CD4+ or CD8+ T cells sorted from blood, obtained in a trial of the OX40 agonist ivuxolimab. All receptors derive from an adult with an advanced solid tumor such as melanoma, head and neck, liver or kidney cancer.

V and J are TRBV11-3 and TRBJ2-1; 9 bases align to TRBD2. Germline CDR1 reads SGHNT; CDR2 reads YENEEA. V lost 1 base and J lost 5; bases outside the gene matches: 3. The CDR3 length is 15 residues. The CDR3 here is CASSLVAGGHNEQFF. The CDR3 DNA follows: TGTGCCAGCAGCTTAGTGGCGGGAGGGCACAATGAGCAGTTCTTC.

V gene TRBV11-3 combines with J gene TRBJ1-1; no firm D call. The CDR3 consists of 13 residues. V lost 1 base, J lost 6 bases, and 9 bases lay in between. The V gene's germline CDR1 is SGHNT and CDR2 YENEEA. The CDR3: CASSLGTVAEAFF. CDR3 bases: TGTGCCAGCAGCTTAGGAACGGTGGCTGAAGCTTTCTTT.

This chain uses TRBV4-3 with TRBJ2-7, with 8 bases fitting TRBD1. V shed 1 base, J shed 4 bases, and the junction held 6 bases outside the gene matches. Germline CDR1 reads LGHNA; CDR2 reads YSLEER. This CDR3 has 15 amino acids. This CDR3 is CASSQVVTGVYEQYF. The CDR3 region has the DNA TGCGCCAGCAGCCAAGTTGTGACAGGGGTTTACGAGCAGTACTTC.

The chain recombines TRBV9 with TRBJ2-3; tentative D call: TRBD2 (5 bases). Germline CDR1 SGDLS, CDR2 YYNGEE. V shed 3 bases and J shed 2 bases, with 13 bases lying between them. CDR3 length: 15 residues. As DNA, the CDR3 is TGTGCCAGCAGCGGCCGGAGAGGGCCCACAGATACGCAGTATTTT. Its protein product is CASSGRRGPTDTQYF.

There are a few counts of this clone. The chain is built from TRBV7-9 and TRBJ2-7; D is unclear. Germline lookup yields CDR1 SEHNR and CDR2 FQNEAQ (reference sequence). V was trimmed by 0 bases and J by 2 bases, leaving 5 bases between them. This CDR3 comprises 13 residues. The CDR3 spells CASSLAGPYEQYF. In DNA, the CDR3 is TGTGCCAGCAGCTTAGCGGGTCCCTACGAGCAGTACTTC.

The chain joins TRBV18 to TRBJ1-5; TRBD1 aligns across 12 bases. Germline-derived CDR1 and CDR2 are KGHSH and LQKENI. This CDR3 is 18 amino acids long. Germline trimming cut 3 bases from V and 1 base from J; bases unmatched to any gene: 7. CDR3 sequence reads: CASSPQGQGARSNQPQHF. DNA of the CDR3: TGTGCCAGCTCACCCCAGGGACAGGGGGCCCGCAGCAATCAGCCCCAGCATTTT.

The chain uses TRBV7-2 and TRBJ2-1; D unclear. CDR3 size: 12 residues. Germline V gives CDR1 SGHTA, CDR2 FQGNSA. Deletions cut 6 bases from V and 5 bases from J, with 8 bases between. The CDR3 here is CASRPSNNEQFF. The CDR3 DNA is TGTGCCAGCAGACCTTCTAACAATGAGCAGTTCTTC.

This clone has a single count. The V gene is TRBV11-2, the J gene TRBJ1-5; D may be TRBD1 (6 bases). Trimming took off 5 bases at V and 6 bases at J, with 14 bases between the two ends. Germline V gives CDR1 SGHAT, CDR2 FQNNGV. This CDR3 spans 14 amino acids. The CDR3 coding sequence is TGTGCCAGCAGCGTGACAGGTTCTATTCAGCCCCAGCATTTT. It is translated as CASSVTGSIQPQHF.

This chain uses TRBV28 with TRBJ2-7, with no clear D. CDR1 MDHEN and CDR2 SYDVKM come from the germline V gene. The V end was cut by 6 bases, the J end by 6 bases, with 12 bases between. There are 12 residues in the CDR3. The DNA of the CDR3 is TGTGCCAGCAGAGGGCGCCCGGGCGAGCAGTACTTC. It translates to CASRGRPGEQYF. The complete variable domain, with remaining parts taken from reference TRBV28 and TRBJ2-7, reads DVKVTQSSRYLVKRTGEKVFLECVQDMDHENMFWYRQDPGLGLRLIYFSYDVKMKEKGDIPEGYSVSREKKERFSLILESASTNQTSMYLCASRGRPGEQYFGPGTRLTVT.

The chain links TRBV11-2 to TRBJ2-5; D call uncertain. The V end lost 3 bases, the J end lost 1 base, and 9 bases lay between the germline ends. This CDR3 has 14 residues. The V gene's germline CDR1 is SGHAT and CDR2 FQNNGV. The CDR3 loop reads CASSFRGFQETQYF. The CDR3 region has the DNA TGTGCCAGCAGCTTCCGTGGTTTCCAAGAGACCCAGTACTTC.

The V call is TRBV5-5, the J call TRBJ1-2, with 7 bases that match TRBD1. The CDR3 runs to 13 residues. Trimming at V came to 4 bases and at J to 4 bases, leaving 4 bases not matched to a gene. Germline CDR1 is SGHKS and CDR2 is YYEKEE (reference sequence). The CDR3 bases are TGTGCCAGCAGCCGCGGACAGGCCTATGGCTACACCTTC. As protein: CASSRGQAYGYTF.